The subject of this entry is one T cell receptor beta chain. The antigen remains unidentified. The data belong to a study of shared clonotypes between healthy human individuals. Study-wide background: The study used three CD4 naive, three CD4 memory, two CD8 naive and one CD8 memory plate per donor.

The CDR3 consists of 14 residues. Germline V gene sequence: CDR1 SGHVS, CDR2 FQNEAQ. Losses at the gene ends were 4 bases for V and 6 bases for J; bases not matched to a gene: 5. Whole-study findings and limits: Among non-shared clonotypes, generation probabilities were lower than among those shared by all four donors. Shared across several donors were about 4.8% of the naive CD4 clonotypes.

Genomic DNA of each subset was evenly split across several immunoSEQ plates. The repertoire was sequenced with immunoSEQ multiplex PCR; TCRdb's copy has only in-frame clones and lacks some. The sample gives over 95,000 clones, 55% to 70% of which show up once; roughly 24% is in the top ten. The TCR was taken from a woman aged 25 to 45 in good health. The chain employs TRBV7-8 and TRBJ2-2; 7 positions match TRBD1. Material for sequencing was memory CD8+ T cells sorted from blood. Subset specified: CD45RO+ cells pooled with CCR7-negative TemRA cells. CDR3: CASSWHRGPGELFF. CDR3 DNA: TGTGCCAGCAGCTGGCACAGGGGACCCGGGGAGCTGTTTTTT.